The 3 T cell receptor beta chains in this list originate from one sample, sequenced in a study of cytomegalovirus exposure and HLA in healthy donors. PCR was performed using 60 Vbeta and 13 Jbeta primers. Clones were read by immunoSEQ multiplex PCR, and TCRdb kept only the in-frame ones, dropping some. The data contain more than 80,000 clones, approximately 84% of them seen just once; the ten biggest clones take up about 1.2%. Specimen: PBMCs. These receptor sequences come from a girl aged 2-10 years in good health and CMV-seropositive.

V usage is TRBV27 and J usage is TRBJ1-2; no reliable D call. Germline V gene lookup returns CDR1 MNHEY and CDR2 SMNVEV (reference sequence). V lost 3 bases to trimming and J lost 4 bases, with 15 bases between them. The CDR3 has 15 residues. For the CDR3, the DNA is TGTGCCAGCAGTTTGGAGCGACGGTCGGGCTATGGCTACACCTTC. Protein: CASSLERRSGYGYTF.

V gene TRBV4-1 combines with J gene TRBJ2-3; 7 nucleotides align to TRBD1. With 3 bases clipped from V and 3 bases from J, the junction kept 3 bases outside the gene matches. Germline V lookup: CDR1 MGHRA, CDR2 YSYEKL. The CDR3 contains 14 residues. The CDR3 region has the DNA TGCGCCAGCAGCCAGAGACAGGGAACAGATACGCAGTATTTT. This codes for CASSQRQGTDTQYF.

The chain couples TRBV7-9 to TRBJ1-2; D might be TRBD1 (6 bases). With 10 bases removed from V and 8 bases from J, the gap between germline ends came to 14 bases. The CDR3 extends over 11 amino acids. Germline lookup yields CDR1 SEHNR and CDR2 FQNEAQ (reference sequence). The CDR3 nucleotides are TGTGCCATCGTACAGGGTTGGGGCTACACCTTC. Its translation: CAIVQGWGYTF. Variable domain in full (rest from reference TRBV7-9 and TRBJ1-2): DTGVSQNPRHKITKRGQNVTFRCDPISEHNRLYWYRQTLGQGPEFLTYFQNEAQLEKSRLLSDRFSAERPKGSFSTLEIQRTEQGDSAMYLCAIVQGWGYTFGSGTRLTVV.